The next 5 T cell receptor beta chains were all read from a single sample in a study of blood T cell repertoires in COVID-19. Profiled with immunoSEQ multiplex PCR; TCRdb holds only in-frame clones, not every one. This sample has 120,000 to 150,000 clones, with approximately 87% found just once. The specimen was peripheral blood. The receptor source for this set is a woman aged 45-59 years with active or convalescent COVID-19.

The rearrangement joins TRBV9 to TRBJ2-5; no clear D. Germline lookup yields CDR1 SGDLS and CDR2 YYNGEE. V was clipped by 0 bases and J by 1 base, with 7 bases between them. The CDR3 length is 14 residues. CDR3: CASSVGGLQETQYF. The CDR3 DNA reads TGTGCCAGCAGCGTAGGAGGCCTCCAAGAGACCCAGTACTTC.

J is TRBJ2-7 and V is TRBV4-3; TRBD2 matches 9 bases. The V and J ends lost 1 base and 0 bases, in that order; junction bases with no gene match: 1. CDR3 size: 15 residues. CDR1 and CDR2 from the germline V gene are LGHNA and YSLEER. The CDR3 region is CASSQGSGSSYEQYF. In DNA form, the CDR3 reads TGCGCCAGCAGCCAAGGTAGCGGGAGCTCCTACGAGCAGTACTTC.

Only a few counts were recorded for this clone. This chain's CDR3 is CASSPRTGFDYGYTF. Written as DNA, the CDR3 is TGTGCCAGCTCACCTAGGACAGGGTTCGACTATGGCTACACCTTC. The chain carries TRBV18 and TRBJ1-2; 8 nucleotides align to TRBD1. The CDR3 covers 15 residues. The V and J ends lost 3 bases and 3 bases, in that order; junction bases with no gene match: 6. Germline-derived CDR1 and CDR2 are KGHSH and LQKENI. Full variable domain (missing parts from reference TRBV18 and TRBJ1-2): NAGVMQNPRHLVRRRGQEARLRCSPMKGHSHVYWYRQLPEEGLKFMVYLQKENIIDESGMPKERFSAEFPKEGPSILRIQQVVRGDSAAYFCASSPRTGFDYGYTFGSGTRLTVV.

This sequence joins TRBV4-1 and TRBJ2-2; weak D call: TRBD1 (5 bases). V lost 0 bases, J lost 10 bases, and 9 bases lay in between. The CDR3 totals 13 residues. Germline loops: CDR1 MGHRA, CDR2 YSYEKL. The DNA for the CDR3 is TGCGCCAGCAGCCAAGATAGGGGAACGGAGCTGTTTTTT. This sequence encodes CASSQDRGTELFF.

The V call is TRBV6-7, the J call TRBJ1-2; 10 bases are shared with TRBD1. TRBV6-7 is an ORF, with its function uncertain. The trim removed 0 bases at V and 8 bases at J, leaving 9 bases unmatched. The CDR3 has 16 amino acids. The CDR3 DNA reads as TGTGCCAGCAGTTACTCACGAGGGGCGACAGGGGGCGGCTACACCTTC. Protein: CASSYSRGATGGGYTF.